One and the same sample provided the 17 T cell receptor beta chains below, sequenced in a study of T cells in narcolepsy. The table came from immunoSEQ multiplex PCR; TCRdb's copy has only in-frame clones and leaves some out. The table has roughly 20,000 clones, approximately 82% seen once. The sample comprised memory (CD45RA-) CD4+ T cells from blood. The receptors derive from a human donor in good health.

In nucleotides, the CDR3 is TGCGCCAGCAGCAGGAATGGGAATCGTAAGGATAATTCACCCCTCCACTTT. It specifies CASSRNGNRKDNSPLHF. This sequence joins TRBV5-1 and TRBJ1-6, with D unclear. The germline CDR1 and CDR2 sequences are SGHRS and YFSETQ. The CDR3 has 17 amino acids. With 4 bases removed from V and 5 bases from J, the gap between germline ends came to 19 bases. Drawing the rest from reference TRBV5-1 and TRBJ1-6, the complete variable domain is KAGVTQTPRYLIKTRGQQVTLSCSPISGHRSVSWYQQTPGQGLQFLFEYFSETQRNKGNFPGRFSGRQFSNSRSEMNVSTLELGDSALYLCASSRNGNRKDNSPLHFGNGTRLTVT.

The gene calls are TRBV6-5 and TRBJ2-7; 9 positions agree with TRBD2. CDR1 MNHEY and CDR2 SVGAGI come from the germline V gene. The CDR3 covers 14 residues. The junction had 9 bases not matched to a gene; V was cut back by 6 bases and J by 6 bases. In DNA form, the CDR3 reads TGTGCCAGCAGATTTAGCGGGGGCTACGTCGAGCAGTACTTC. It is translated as CASRFSGGYVEQYF.

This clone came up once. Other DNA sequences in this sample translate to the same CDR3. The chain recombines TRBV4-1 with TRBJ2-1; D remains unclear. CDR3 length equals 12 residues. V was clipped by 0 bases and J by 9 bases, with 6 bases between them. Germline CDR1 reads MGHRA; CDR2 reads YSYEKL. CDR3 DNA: TGCGCCAGCAGCCAAGAGGTTGGTGAGCAGTTCTTC. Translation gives CASSQEVGEQFF.

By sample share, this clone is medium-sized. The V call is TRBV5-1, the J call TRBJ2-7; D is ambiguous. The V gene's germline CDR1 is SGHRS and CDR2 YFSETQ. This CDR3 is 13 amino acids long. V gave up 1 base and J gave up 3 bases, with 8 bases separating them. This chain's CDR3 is CASSLIVGYEQYF. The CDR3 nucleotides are TGCGCCAGCAGCTTGATAGTCGGCTACGAGCAGTACTTC. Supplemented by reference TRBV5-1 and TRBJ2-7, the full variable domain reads KAGVTQTPRYLIKTRGQQVTLSCSPISGHRSVSWYQQTPGQGLQFLFEYFSETQRNKGNFPGRFSGRQFSNSRSEMNVSTLELGDSALYLCASSLIVGYEQYFGPGTRLTVT.

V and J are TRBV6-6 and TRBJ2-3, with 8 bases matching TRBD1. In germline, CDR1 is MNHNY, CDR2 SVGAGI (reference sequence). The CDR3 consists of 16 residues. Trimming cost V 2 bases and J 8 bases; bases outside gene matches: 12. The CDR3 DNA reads TGTGCCAGCAGTTACCCCGGACAGGGCGACCAGACTACGCAGTATTTT. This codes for CASSYPGQGDQTTQYF.

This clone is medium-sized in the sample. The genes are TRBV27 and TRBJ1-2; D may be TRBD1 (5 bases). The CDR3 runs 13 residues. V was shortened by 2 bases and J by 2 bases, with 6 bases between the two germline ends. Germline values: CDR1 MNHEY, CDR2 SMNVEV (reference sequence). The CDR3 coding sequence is TGTGCCAGCAGTTTAGAGGGGAACTATGGCTACACCTTC. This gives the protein CASSLEGNYGYTF.

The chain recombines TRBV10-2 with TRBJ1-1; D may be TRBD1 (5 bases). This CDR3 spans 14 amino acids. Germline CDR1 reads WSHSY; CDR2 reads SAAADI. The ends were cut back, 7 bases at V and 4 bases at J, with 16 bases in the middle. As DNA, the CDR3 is TGCGCCAGCACCCTGACTCTCGGGACCACTGAAGCTTTCTTT. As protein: CASTLTLGTTEAFF.

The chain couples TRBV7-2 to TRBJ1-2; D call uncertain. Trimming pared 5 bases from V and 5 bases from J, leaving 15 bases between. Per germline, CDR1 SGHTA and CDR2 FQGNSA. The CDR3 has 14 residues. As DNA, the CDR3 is TGTGCCAGCAGCCCAGCGACCTCCCTTTATGGCTACACCTTC. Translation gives CASSPATSLYGYTF.

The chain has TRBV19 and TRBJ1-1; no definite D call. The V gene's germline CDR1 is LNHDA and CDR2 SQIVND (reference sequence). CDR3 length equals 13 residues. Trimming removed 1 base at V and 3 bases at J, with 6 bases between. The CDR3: CASSIVGHTEAFF. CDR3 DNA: TGTGCCAGTAGTATAGTTGGGCACACTGAAGCTTTCTTT.

CDR3 bases: TGCGCCAGCAGCTTGGTGCAGGGTTCAGATACGCAGTATTTT. This gives the protein CASSLVQGSDTQYF. The chain joins TRBV5-1 to TRBJ2-3; maybe TRBD1 (5 bases). V gave up 0 bases and J gave up 4 bases, with 9 bases separating them. CDR1 is SGHRS, CDR2 YFSETQ, per germline. This CDR3 spans 14 amino acids.

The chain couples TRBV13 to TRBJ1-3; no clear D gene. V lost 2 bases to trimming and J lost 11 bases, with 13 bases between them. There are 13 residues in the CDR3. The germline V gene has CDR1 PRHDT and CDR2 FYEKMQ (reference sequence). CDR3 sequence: CASSLLQFPPIYF. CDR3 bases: TGTGCCAGCAGCTTATTACAGTTTCCCCCCATATATTTT.

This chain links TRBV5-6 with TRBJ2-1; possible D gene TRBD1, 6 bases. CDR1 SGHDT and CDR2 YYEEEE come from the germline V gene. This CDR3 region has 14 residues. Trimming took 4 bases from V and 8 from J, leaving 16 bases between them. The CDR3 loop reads CASSPRWGRDEQFF. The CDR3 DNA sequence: TGTGCCAGCAGCCCCCGGTGGGGGCGGGATGAGCAGTTCTTC. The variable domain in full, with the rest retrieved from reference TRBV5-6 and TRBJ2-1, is DAGVTQSPTHLIKTRGQQVTLRCSPKSGHDTVSWYQQALGQGPQFIFQYYEEEERQRGNFPDRFSGHQFPNYSSELNVNALLLGDSALYLCASSPRWGRDEQFFGPGTRLTVL.

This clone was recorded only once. The CDR3 DNA follows: TGTGCCAGCAGCCCGGCACAAGAGACCCAGTACTTC. It encodes CASSPAQETQYF. The chain carries TRBV6-1 and TRBJ2-5; D gene ambiguous. The ends were cut back, 6 bases at V and 2 bases at J, with 7 bases in the middle. The CDR3 sequence is 12 residues long. The V gene's germline CDR1 is MNHNS and CDR2 SASEGT.

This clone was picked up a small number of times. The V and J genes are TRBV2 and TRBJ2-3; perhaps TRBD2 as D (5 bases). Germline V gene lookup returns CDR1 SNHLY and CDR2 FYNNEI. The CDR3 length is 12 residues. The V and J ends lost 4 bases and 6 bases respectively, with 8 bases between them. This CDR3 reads CASSVGEDTQYF. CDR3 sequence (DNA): TGTGCCAGCAGTGTCGGGGAGGATACGCAGTATTTT.

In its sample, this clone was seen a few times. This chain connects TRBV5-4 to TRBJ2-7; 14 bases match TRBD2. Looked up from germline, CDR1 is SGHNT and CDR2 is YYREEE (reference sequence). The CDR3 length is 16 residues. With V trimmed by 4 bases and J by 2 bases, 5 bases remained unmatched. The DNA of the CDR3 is TGTGCCAGCAGCCCTGGGACTAGCGGGGGCCCCTACGAGCAGTACTTC. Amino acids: CASSPGTSGGPYEQYF.

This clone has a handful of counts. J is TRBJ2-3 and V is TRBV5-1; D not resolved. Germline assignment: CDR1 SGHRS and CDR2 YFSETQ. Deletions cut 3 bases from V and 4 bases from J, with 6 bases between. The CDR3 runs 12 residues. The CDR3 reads CASSSQSDTQYF. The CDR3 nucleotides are TGCGCCAGCAGCTCTCAATCAGATACGCAGTATTTT.

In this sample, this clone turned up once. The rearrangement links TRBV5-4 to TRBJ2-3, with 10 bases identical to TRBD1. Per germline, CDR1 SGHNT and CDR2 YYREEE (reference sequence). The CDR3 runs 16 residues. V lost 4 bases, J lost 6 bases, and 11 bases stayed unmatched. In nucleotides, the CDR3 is TGTGCCAGCAGCATGCCCGGGACAGGGGTCCGCGATACGCAGTATTTT. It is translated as CASSMPGTGVRDTQYF.